This T cell receptor (beta chain) was recorded in a study of CD8 T cells in ankylosing spondylitis (TCRdb year 2017). About the investigation overall: To find TCR variants linked to disease, the study profiled T cell receptor beta repertoires in ankylosing spondylitis patients and healthy donors. The full study cohort was made up of approximately 24 ankylosing spondylitis patients and roughly 100 healthy donors. Peripheral blood was sampled, and synovial fluid was additionally collected from ankylosing spondylitis patients. Broader findings and caveats from the paper: The disease-linked clones showed a CD8+ phenotype and occurred at relatively low frequencies in peripheral blood. The disease-linked clones were reported as significantly enriched in matched synovial fluid samples from ankylosing spondylitis patients. A TCR beta motif made up of eight highly homologous amino acid variants appeared to be characteristic of blood from ankylosing spondylitis patients. Some motif variants were previously reported in synovial fluid and blood of reactive arthritis patients, suggesting common disease-initiation mechanisms.

This clonotype was picked up a small number of times. The specificity of this receptor is unknown. Per-base qualities were not stored, and no clone one base away is much larger. Instrument on record: Illumina HiSeq 2500. TCR beta libraries were prepared by quantitative 5'-RACE with molecular barcodes. Per the source publication's procedure: A new computational method based on a probabilistic model of VDJ rearrangement was used to identify disease-linked TCR variants. The public reads were reprocessed in TCRdb via fastp at Q25 and MiXCR, keeping in-frame beta chains. Under each unique CDR3 protein, matching rows form one entry showing the most common genes and DNA. TCRdb assigned the V and J calls; the authors' analysis was not used. The sample table records 270,000 or so distinct CDR3 sequences; 18% of these occur just once. The ten largest make up less than 35% of the sample. Based on the germline V gene (reference sequence), the CDR1 and CDR2 sequences are DFQATT and SNEGSKA. Unmatched junction bases come to 9, with V trimmed by 5 bases and J by 6 bases. From cysteine to phenylalanine, the CDR3 is 15 amino acids long. Here the CDR3 DNA is all that survives: 45 bases in frame from base 1.

Sequences were obtained from blood, either unsorted or a sorted T cell fraction (not recorded which). The chain couples TRBV20-1 to TRBJ2-1; TRBD2 fits 11 bases in the junction. The sequence derives from a male donor with ankylosing spondylitis or in good health (not recorded which). The DNA is TGCAGTGCTGCTGATACTAGCGGGAGAACCAATGAGCAGTTCTTC. It specifies CSAADTSGRTNEQFF.